This T cell receptor (beta chain) was recorded in a study of T cell repertoires in cytomegalovirus infection. The study, taken as a whole, reports: Of the TCR beta families, the public ones yielded a cumulative frequency that identified carriers of CMV plus the relevant HLA.

Turning to this clonotype: No antigen is known for it.

The CDR3 is 15 amino acids. Germline lookup yields CDR1 LNHDA and CDR2 SQIVND (reference sequence). The V gene lost 7 bases and the J gene lost 3 bases, with 15 bases spanning the gap. Each CDR3 protein gets one entry after TCRdb re-called the reads with MiXCR. This table has about 490,000 distinct CDR3 sequences, 26% appearing once. The origin of this receptor is a human donor in good health (CMV status not recorded). Some clones in this sample may be carry-over from other donors' samples. The chain uses TRBV19 and TRBJ2-2; TRBD1 or TRBD2 may be the D gene (6 bases each). The sequencing input was PBMCs. The CDR3: CASTPRDTYTGELFF. The CDR3 DNA sequence: TGTGCCAGTACCCCGCGGGACACCTACACCGGGGAGCTGTTTTTT.